The present entry profiles one T cell receptor (beta chain) with its context. Its antigen remains unknown. The donors were part of the roughly 110-subject validation cohort, which stood apart from the roughly 730-subject first cohort. Germline V gives CDR1 MNHNS, CDR2 SASEGT. The J segment lost 4 bases and the V segment lost 0 bases, leaving 4 bases of the junction unmatched. The CDR3 extends over 15 amino acids. The protocol was immunoSEQ multiplex PCR, while the TCRdb copy is restricted to in-frame clones and leaves out a portion. The sample has some 110,000 clones, around 86% seen once. This sample stems from a study of cytomegalovirus exposure and HLA in healthy donors. Study results and caveats: Associated with cytomegalovirus, according to the listing, were 150 to 200 TCR beta chains. In vitro assays verified that a few CMV-associated chains recognized CMV antigens specifically.

The source material was PBMCs. This clonotype originated in a woman aged 18-35 years in good health and CMV-seropositive. The V gene is TRBV6-1, the J gene TRBJ2-7; 9 bases line up with TRBD1. This chain's CDR3 is CASSEADRGAYEQYF. In nucleotides, the CDR3 is TGTGCCAGCAGTGAAGCCGACAGGGGGGCTTACGAGCAGTACTTC.